This TCR beta chain was retrieved from a study of T cells after yellow fever vaccination. For the study at large: Preparation used SMART-Seq v4 Ultra Low Input for the low-cell-number fractions. Study-wide points: The study noted that FACS-sorted repertoires could contain abundant clonotypes contaminating from the bulk population.

CDR1 is MDHEN and CDR2 is SYDVKM in the germline V gene. This CDR3 region has 17 residues. The germline V and J ends were trimmed by 2 bases and 0 bases, with 13 bases remaining between them. TCRdb reanalysed the 5' RACE reads using MiXCR and keeps one entry per CDR3 protein. The sample gives hundreds of thousands of distinct CDR3 sequences, around an eighth of which show up once; about 15% is in the top ten. For this clonotype: What it recognizes is unknown.

This receptor was obtained from a man aged 25-40 years who received the YFV17D yellow fever vaccine. The chain couples TRBV28 to TRBJ1-4; TRBD1 is a possible D gene (5 bases). Sequencing used PBMCs, obtained on the day of the yellow fever booster vaccination. CDR3 sequence (DNA): TGTGCCAGCAGTTTAGCTGGGGGAGTCGCAACTAATGAAAAACTGTTTTTT. Protein product: CASSLAGGVATNEKLFF.